Following are 27 T cell receptor beta chains from one sample sequenced in a study of OX40 agonist ivuxolimab in advanced cancers. Clones were read by immunoSEQ multiplex PCR, and TCRdb kept only the in-frame ones, dropping some. The sample lists fewer than 45,000 clones; around nine tenths were seen once. The material sequenced was CD4+ or CD8+ T cells sorted from blood, taken in a trial of the OX40 agonist ivuxolimab. These receptors came from an adult with an advanced solid tumor such as melanoma, head and neck, liver or kidney cancer.

The rearrangement joins TRBV9 to TRBJ2-1; the match to TRBD2 covers 13 bases. The trim removed 1 base at V and 6 bases at J, leaving 1 base unmatched. The V gene's germline CDR1 is SGDLS and CDR2 YYNGEE. The CDR3 runs to 15 residues. The CDR3 DNA reads TGTGCCAGCAGCGTACGACTAGCGGGGGGCAATGAGCAGTTCTTC. Translation: CASSVRLAGGNEQFF.

The rearrangement joins TRBV9 to TRBJ2-7; 8 bases fit TRBD1. CDR3 length equals 14 residues. The junction had 6 bases not matched to a gene; V was cut back by 4 bases and J by 3 bases. Germline V gene sequence: CDR1 SGDLS, CDR2 YYNGEE. CDR3 loop: CASSTRDRFYEQYF. In nucleotides, the CDR3 is TGTGCCAGCAGCACCCGGGACAGGTTCTACGAGCAGTACTTC. The whole variable domain, remainder taken from reference TRBV9 and TRBJ2-7, is DSGVTQTPKHLITATGQRVTLRCSPRSGDLSVYWYQQSLDQGLQFLIQYYNGEERAKGNILERFSAQQFPDLHSELNLSSLELGDSALYFCASSTRDRFYEQYFGPGTRLTVT.

V and J are TRBV6-1 and TRBJ1-1; no definite D call. V shed 4 bases and J shed 1 base, with 10 bases lying between them. The V gene's germline CDR1 is MNHNS and CDR2 SASEGT. The CDR3 runs to 14 residues. CDR3 sequence: CASSGRRQNTEAFF. The DNA for the CDR3 is TGTGCCAGCAGTGGACGCAGACAGAACACTGAAGCTTTCTTT.

The chain recombines TRBV6-1 with TRBJ1-2; no clear D. The CDR3 loop spans 13 amino acids. V dropped 1 base and J dropped 8 bases, with 11 bases sitting between them. From germline, CDR1 is MNHNS and CDR2 SASEGT. The CDR3 DNA sequence: TGTGCCAGCAGTGAAGACAGCTATCGGGGCTACACCTTC. Translation: CASSEDSYRGYTF.

The J gene is TRBJ2-3, the V gene TRBV7-6, with 9 bases lining up with TRBD1. The length of the CDR3 is 14 residues. The ends lost 4 bases at V and 6 bases at J; junction bases unmatched: 5. From germline, CDR1 is SGHVS and CDR2 FNYEAQ. The CDR3 coding sequence is TGTGCCAGCAGCTCCGGGACAGGGTGGGATACGCAGTATTTT. Translated: CASSSGTGWDTQYF.

The CDR3 loop is CATSRAGRAYTDTQYF. CDR3 nucleotide sequence: TGTGCCACCAGCAGAGCGGGCAGGGCCTACACAGATACGCAGTATTTT. The V and J genes are TRBV15 and TRBJ2-3; maybe TRBD1 (5 bases). V shed 1 base and J shed 2 bases, with 13 bases lying between them. Germline loops: CDR1 LNHNV, CDR2 YYDKDF (reference sequence). The CDR3 is 16 amino acids. Supplemented by reference TRBV15 and TRBJ2-3, the full variable domain reads DAMVIQNPRYQVTQFGKPVTLSCSQTLNHNVMYWYQQKSSQAPKLLFHYYDKDFNNEADTPDNFQSRRPNTSFCFLDIRSPGLGDTAMYLCATSRAGRAYTDTQYFGPGTRLTVL.

The V gene is TRBV5-1, the J gene TRBJ2-2; D is unresolved. The germline gives CDR1 SGHRS, CDR2 YFSETQ. The germline V and J ends were trimmed by 1 base and 5 bases, with 6 bases remaining between them. The CDR3 covers 13 residues. CDR3 in amino acids: CASSLRQTGELFF. The DNA of the CDR3 is TGCGCCAGCAGCTTGCGGCAGACCGGGGAGCTGTTTTTT. Filled out from reference TRBV5-1 and TRBJ2-2, the complete variable domain reads KAGVTQTPRYLIKTRGQQVTLSCSPISGHRSVSWYQQTPGQGLQFLFEYFSETQRNKGNFPGRFSGRQFSNSRSEMNVSTLELGDSALYLCASSLRQTGELFFGEGSRLTVL.

The chain joins TRBV9 to TRBJ2-7; D unclear. The germline V gene has CDR1 SGDLS and CDR2 YYNGEE. Trimming stripped 3 bases from V and 2 bases from J, with 9 bases between. This CDR3 contains 13 residues. The CDR3 bases are TGTGCCAGCAGCGAGCGAGGTGCCTACGAGCAGTACTTC. This encodes CASSERGAYEQYF.

The rearrangement joins TRBV18 to TRBJ1-5; possibly TRBD1 for D (5 bases). V gave up 1 base and J gave up 3 bases, with 10 bases separating them. CDR1 is KGHSH and CDR2 is LQKENI in the germline V gene. CDR3 length: 15 amino acids. CDR3 region: CASSPLGTNNQPQHF. CDR3 sequence (DNA): TGTGCCAGCTCACCACTCGGGACGAACAATCAGCCCCAGCATTTT.

The rearrangement links TRBV5-4 to TRBJ2-3; 11 positions match TRBD2. Germline V gene lookup returns CDR1 SGHNT and CDR2 YYREEE (reference sequence). Trimming took 4 bases from V and 13 from J; bases not matched to a gene: 17. There are 16 residues in the CDR3. DNA for the CDR3: TGTGCCAGCAGCCAATACCTCGGGACTAGCGGCCCTAAGGAGTATTTT. This encodes CASSQYLGTSGPKEYF.

This clone was counted once. This chain uses TRBV7-2 with TRBJ1-1; perhaps TRBD1 as D (5 bases). Germline loops: CDR1 SGHTA, CDR2 FQGNSA. This CDR3 is built from 15 residues. With 0 bases removed from V and 2 bases from J, the gap between germline ends came to 10 bases. CDR3 loop: CASSLAGAVNTEAFF. As DNA, the CDR3 is TGTGCCAGCAGCTTAGCCGGGGCAGTAAACACTGAAGCTTTCTTT.

The CDR3 sequence: CASRDRQMYNEQFF. CDR3 bases: TGTGCCAGTAGGGATCGACAGATGTACAATGAGCAGTTCTTC. V gene TRBV19 combines with J gene TRBJ2-1, with a possible D match to TRBD1 (5 bases). V lost 6 bases and J 4 bases, leaving 13 bases between the germline ends. The CDR3 contains 14 residues. CDR1 is LNHDA, CDR2 SQIVND, per germline (reference sequence).

The chain is built from TRBV5-1 and TRBJ2-1; weak D call: TRBD2 (6 bases). Trimming shortened V by 2 bases and J by 6 bases, and 9 bases separated the two germline ends. CDR1 SGHRS and CDR2 YFSETQ come from the germline V gene. CDR3 size: 13 residues. Here the CDR3 reads CASSFGGLNEQFF. CDR3 in DNA: TGCGCCAGCAGCTTCGGGGGTCTCAATGAGCAGTTCTTC.

This clone was detected only once. The genes are TRBV27 and TRBJ2-3, with TRBD2 matching over 13 bases. The CDR3 is 14 residues long. Looked up from germline, CDR1 is MNHEY and CDR2 is SMNVEV (reference sequence). Unmatched junction bases numbered 4, after V lost 5 bases and J lost 8 bases. CDR3 sequence: CASSPGTSGITQYF. CDR3 coding DNA: TGTGCCAGCAGTCCCGGGACTAGCGGGATTACGCAGTATTTT.

This chain joins TRBV12-5 and TRBJ1-1; the D is unclear. The CDR3 covers 15 residues. V lost 0 bases to trimming and J lost 5 bases, with 13 bases between them. Germline-derived CDR1 and CDR2 are LGHNT and FRNRAP. The CDR3 loop reads CASGLVPEAGTEAFF. The CDR3 nucleotides read TGTGCTAGTGGTTTGGTACCGGAGGCGGGTACTGAAGCTTTCTTT.

The chain has TRBV7-3 and TRBJ2-1; 8 nucleotides match TRBD2. The CDR3 length is 14 residues. The germline V gene has CDR1 SGHTA and CDR2 FQGTGA. The V and J ends lost 6 bases and 8 bases, in that order; junction bases with no gene match: 9. The CDR3 protein is CASSPGLADDEQFF. In DNA, the CDR3 is TGTGCCAGCAGTCCCGGACTAGCTGACGATGAGCAGTTCTTC.

The CDR3 sequence: CASSINPGQGDTQYF. DNA for the CDR3: TGTGCCAGTAGTATAAACCCAGGGCAGGGAGATACGCAGTATTTT. V is TRBV19 and J is TRBJ2-3; tentative D call: TRBD1 (5 bases). Germline assignment: CDR1 LNHDA and CDR2 SQIVND (reference sequence). The CDR3 runs to 15 residues. V was pared by 2 bases and J by 5 bases, with 14 bases between. Full variable domain (rest looked up from reference TRBV19 and TRBJ2-3): DGGITQSPKYLFRKEGQNVTLSCEQNLNHDAMYWYRQDPGQGLRLIYYSQIVNDFQKGDIAEGYSVSREKKESFPLTVTSAQKNPTAFYLCASSINPGQGDTQYFGPGTRLTVL.

The rearrangement joins TRBV9 to TRBJ2-1; 7 nucleotides align to TRBD2. Germline-derived CDR1 and CDR2 are SGDLS and YYNGEE. CDR3 length: 14 residues. Germline trimming cut 4 bases from V and 5 bases from J; bases unmatched to any gene: 6. CDR3 sequence reads: CASSLSSGHNEQFF. CDR3 sequence (DNA): TGTGCCAGCAGCTTATCTAGCGGTCACAATGAGCAGTTCTTC.

This chain connects TRBV19 to TRBJ1-4; no definite D call. Germline-derived CDR1 and CDR2 are LNHDA and SQIVND (reference sequence). V lost 6 bases to trimming and J lost 0 bases, with 11 bases between them. This CDR3 comprises 15 residues. The DNA for the CDR3 is TGTGCCAGTAGGGGAACAGACGCAACTAATGAAAAACTGTTTTTT. The encoded protein is CASRGTDATNEKLFF. The whole variable domain, remainder taken from reference TRBV19 and TRBJ1-4, is DGGITQSPKYLFRKEGQNVTLSCEQNLNHDAMYWYRQDPGQGLRLIYYSQIVNDFQKGDIAEGYSVSREKKESFPLTVTSAQKNPTAFYLCASRGTDATNEKLFFGSGTQLSVL.

In the case of this clone: Sequence at one end of the junction differs from germline and may be a read error. V and J are TRBV6-6 and TRBJ1-6, with a tentative D call TRBD1 (5 bases). CDR3 length: 15 residues. Germline values: CDR1 MNHNY, CDR2 SVGAGI (reference sequence). CDR3 coding DNA: TGTGCCAGCAGTGACTCCCCCGACAGAAATTCACCCCTCCACTTT. Translating gives CASSDSPDRNSPLHF.

V is TRBV7-9 and J is TRBJ2-1; TRBD1 might be the D (5 bases). V shed 2 bases and J shed 5 bases, with 10 bases lying between them. CDR3 length: 14 amino acids. Germline V gene lookup returns CDR1 SEHNR and CDR2 FQNEAQ (reference sequence). CDR3 coding DNA: TGTGCCAGCAGCTTATTGTACAGGAACAATGAGCAGTTCTTC. This sequence encodes CASSLLYRNNEQFF.

This clone occurred a few times. V and J are TRBV5-8 and TRBJ2-7; TRBD1 matches at 9 bases. The length of the CDR3 is 15 residues. V trimming: 4 bases; J trimming: 4 bases; junction bases outside the gene matches: 9. The germline CDR1 and CDR2 sequences are SGHTS and YDEGEE. For the CDR3, the DNA is TGTGCCAGCAGCAGCCGACCGGGACAGGGATACGAGCAGTACTTC. This codes for CASSSRPGQGYEQYF.

The rearrangement joins TRBV18 to TRBJ2-2; possibly TRBD1 or TRBD2 for D (5 bases each). V lost 3 bases and J lost 0, with 8 bases in between. This CDR3 is 15 amino acids long. Germline CDR1 is KGHSH and CDR2 is LQKENI. In nucleotides, the CDR3 is TGTGCCAGCTCACCGGGGACCACGAACACCGGGGAGCTGTTTTTT. This gives the protein CASSPGTTNTGELFF. The entire variable domain, with the rest obtained from reference TRBV18 and TRBJ2-2, is as follows: NAGVMQNPRHLVRRRGQEARLRCSPMKGHSHVYWYRQLPEEGLKFMVYLQKENIIDESGMPKERFSAEFPKEGPSILRIQQVVRGDSAAYFCASSPGTTNTGELFFGEGSRLTVL.

This clone was found once. One end of the junction varies from germline; a read error may be responsible. The chain couples TRBV19 to TRBJ1-2; D gene ambiguous. Germline CDR1 and CDR2: LNHDA and SQIVND (reference sequence). The length of the CDR3 is 15 residues. The CDR3 protein is CASSLDGGWNYGYTF. The DNA of the CDR3 is TGTGCCAGTAGTTTAGACGGTGGTTGGAACTATGGCTACACCTTC.

V usage is TRBV9 and J usage is TRBJ2-2; 8 bases are shared with TRBD2. Germline V gene data show CDR1 as SGDLS and CDR2 as YYNGEE. The V gene end was trimmed by 3 bases and the J gene end by 8 bases; junction bases not matched to a gene: 9. CDR3 length equals 15 residues. The CDR3, as DNA: TGTGCCAGCAGCGAACCTAGCGGGTTGCGGGGGGAGCTGTTTTTT. Its protein is CASSEPSGLRGELFF.

The V and J genes are TRBV2 and TRBJ2-5; maybe TRBD1 (5 bases). V shed 6 bases and J shed 5 bases, with 10 bases lying between them. Per the germline V gene, CDR1 is SNHLY and CDR2 is FYNNEI. This CDR3 region has 12 residues. The CDR3 sequence is CASSQGGETQYF. The DNA of the CDR3 is TGTGCCAGCAGCCAGGGTGGCGAGACCCAGTACTTC.

The CDR3: CASSFDRGAYEQYF. The DNA for the CDR3 is TGTGCCAGCAGCTTCGACCGGGGGGCCTACGAGCAGTACTTC. The chain is built from TRBV11-1 and TRBJ2-7; 7 bases align to TRBD2. The CDR3 loop spans 14 amino acids. CDR1 and CDR2 from the germline V gene are SGHAT and FQDESV (reference sequence). The J segment lost 2 bases and the V segment lost 3 bases, leaving 4 bases of the junction unmatched.